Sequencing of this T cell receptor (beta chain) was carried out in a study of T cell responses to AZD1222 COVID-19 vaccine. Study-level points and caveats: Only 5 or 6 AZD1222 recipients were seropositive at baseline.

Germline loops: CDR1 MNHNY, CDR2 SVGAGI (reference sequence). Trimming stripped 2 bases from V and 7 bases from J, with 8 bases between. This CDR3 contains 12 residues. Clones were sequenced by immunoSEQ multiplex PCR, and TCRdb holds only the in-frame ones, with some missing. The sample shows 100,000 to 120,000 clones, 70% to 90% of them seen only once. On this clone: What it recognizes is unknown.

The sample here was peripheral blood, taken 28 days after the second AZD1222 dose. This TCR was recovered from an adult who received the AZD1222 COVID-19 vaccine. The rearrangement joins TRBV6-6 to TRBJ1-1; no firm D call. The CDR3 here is CASSYEPSEAFF. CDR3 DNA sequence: TGTGCCAGCAGTTACGAACCCAGTGAAGCTTTCTTT.